The entry that follows covers one TCR beta chain sequence. What this receptor recognizes is not known. The sample holds no much larger clone one base away, and base qualities are not on file. The trial excluded patients who had a history of autoimmune disease or were on systemic immunosuppression. Peripheral blood for TCR sequencing was collected from all dose cohorts at baseline, on cycle 4 day 1, and on cycle 7 day 1. The samples were drawn from a first-in-human, open-label, multicenter phase I dose-escalation trial of ivuxolimab. Adults with locally advanced or metastatic head and neck squamous cell, hepatocellular, melanoma or renal cell carcinoma were enrolled in the trial. Before TCR sequencing, CD4+ T cells and CD8+ T cells were sorted from peripheral blood as separate populations. The data were taken from a study of OX40 agonist ivuxolimab in advanced cancers. The study in broad terms: Ivuxolimab was an agonistic, fully human IgG2 monoclonal antibody directed against OX40 (CD134), a costimulatory receptor. Intravenous ivuxolimab was administered to patients every 2 weeks at six dose levels: 0.01, 0.1, 0.3, 1.5, 3 and 10 mg/kg. Among the roughly 52 dose-escalation patients, about 20 had hepatocellular carcinoma, around 15 melanoma, 9 renal cell carcinoma and 9 head and neck cancer. The dose-escalation cohort was roughly 83% male with a mean age of approximately 59 years, ranging from roughly 23 to 90. Patients were allowed to have had prior anti-PD-1, anti-PD-L1 or anti-CTLA-4 therapy, and around 41% of the dose-escalation patients had previously received checkpoint inhibitors. Partial responses occurred in three dose-escalation patients: two with cutaneous melanoma and one with hepatocellular carcinoma. Peripheral TCRbeta sequencing aimed to test whether ivuxolimab altered TCR sequence diversity and caused clonal T-cell expansion. The paper describes the monotherapy dose-escalation part (N = 52 patients) of the phase I trial of ivuxolimab. Points the paper makes about the study in general: In partial responders in the 0.1-3.0 mg/kg groups, normalized peripheral clonal expansion was found to be among the lowest, especially among CD8+ T cells. Antigen specificity was not determined for the clonally expanded peripheral T cells. Low levels of normalized T-cell clonal expansion were also seen in some patients who did not respond. At doses from 0.1 to 3.0 mg/kg, clonal expansion was seen in both CD4+ and CD8+ blood T cells between baseline and week 6. On average, CD8+ T cells showed more expanded clones than CD4+ T cells after ivuxolimab.

Genomic DNA was extracted from sorted cells for sequencing of the TCRbeta CDR3 region. The immunoSEQ Assay was used for sequencing of TCRbeta CDR3 regions. Here the immuneACCESS table is served through TCRdb, limited to in-frame sequences with V and J called. Missing clones are a known gap in these copies; in checked studies unresolved V genes cover under half, and the rest lacks a known reason. This sample has some 69,000 clones in its table, and over 60% of those were observed once. 2% to 2.5% of the sample is in the top ten clones. The source material was CD4+ or CD8+ T cells sorted from blood, sampled in a trial of the OX40 agonist ivuxolimab. This TCR was sampled from an adult with an advanced solid tumor such as melanoma, head and neck, liver or kidney cancer.

This receptor carries the CDR3 CASSLRRTGVLGTEAFF. The DNA sequence follows: TGTGCCAGCAGTTTACGTCGGACAGGGGTTTTGGGCACTGAAGCTTTCTTT. This sequence uses TRBV28 and TRBJ1-1; the central 9 bases match TRBD1. For this chain, trimming is 2 bases at the V end and 4 bases at the J end, and the number of junction bases without a gene match is 11. CDR1 MDHEN and CDR2 SYDVKM are derived from the germline V gene. There are 17 amino acids in the CDR3, from cysteine to phenylalanine inclusive. Only the CDR3 part of the read is kept: 51 bases, read in frame from the first base.